This T cell receptor beta chain was identified in a study of shared clonotypes between healthy human individuals. Across the whole study: Every donor yielded three CD4 naive, three CD4 memory, two CD8 naive and one CD8 memory plate.

Genomic DNA (from each subset) was split evenly across several immunoSEQ plates. Authors' analysis steps: In the immunoSEQ data, sequences were junction-only and lacked quality scores, so filtering differed. Some clones are missing from TCRdb's copy, which holds only in-frame ones; the method was immunoSEQ multiplex PCR. V, J and clone size are those of that table, while D and trimming were read from the DNA. The sample holds about 110,000 clones; under 70% are singletons and the top ten take around 25%. All donors were Caucasian adults living in Nashville, Tennessee. The clonotype was recovered from a woman aged 25 to 39 in good health. Sequenced: memory CD8+ T cells sorted from blood. The subset was: CD45RO+ cells pooled with CCR7-negative TemRA cells.

The CDR3 region has the DNA TGTGCCAGCAGCCAAGATCAACTAGCGGGAGGGCGGGAGCAGTACTTC. This sequence encodes CASSQDQLAGGREQYF. J is TRBJ2-7 and V is TRBV5-8; 13 nucleotides align to TRBD2. The CDR3 consists of 16 residues. Germline V CDR1 and CDR2: SGHTS, YDEGEE. V lost 4 bases and J lost 7; bases outside the gene matches: 11. Filled out from reference TRBV5-8 and TRBJ2-7, the complete variable domain reads EAGVTQSPTHLIKTRGQQATLRCSPISGHTSVYWYQQALGLGLQFLLWYDEGEERNRGNFPPRFSGRQFPNYSSELNVNALELEDSALYLCASSQDQLAGGREQYFGPGTRLTVT.